The clone carrying this T cell receptor beta chain showed up many times. The antigen is not known. A single record per CDR3 protein comes from TCRdb applying MiXCR to the RT-PCR reads. Here the sample spans approximately 500,000 distinct CDR3 sequences, approximately 13% being singletons. The CDR3 has 12 amino acids. Germline V CDR1 and CDR2: DFQATT, SNEGSKA (reference sequence). V dropped 0 bases and J dropped 4 bases, with 7 bases sitting between them. This sample is drawn from a study of response to subunit inactivated influenza vaccine. General study points: With each seasonal influenza vaccination, the authors suggested, few new T cells are recruited.

The chain links TRBV20-1 to TRBJ2-7; D tentatively fits TRBD1 or TRBD2 (5 bases each). The sample in question was PBMCs from blood, obtained roughly 6 weeks after vaccination. The TCR comes from a middle-aged man who received an inactivated influenza vaccine. CDR3 sequence (DNA): TGCAGTGCTAGAGATGGGGGATACGAGCAGTACTTC. Its protein product is CSARDGGYEQYF.